Shown below are 26 T cell receptor beta chains from a single sample sequenced in a study of cytomegalovirus exposure and HLA in healthy donors. In the PCR, 60 Vbeta and 13 Jbeta primers were used. Sequenced by immunoSEQ multiplex PCR; TCRdb stores in-frame clones only, minus some. There are around 160,000 clones in the sample; around 85% occur only once, and approximately 8.5% lies in the top ten. Sequenced input: PBMCs. The receptors derive from a man between 18 and 29 years old in good health and CMV-seropositive.

The chain employs TRBV7-8 and TRBJ1-3, with 8 bases fitting TRBD1. The CDR3 contains 16 residues. Germline lookup yields CDR1 SGHVS and CDR2 FQNEAQ. Unmatched junction bases numbered 5, after V lost 2 bases and J lost 2 bases. Here the CDR3 DNA reads TGTGCCAGCAGCTTATCAGGACAGGGACCTGGAAACACCATATATTTT. It codes for CASSLSGQGPGNTIYF.

The rearrangement joins TRBV5-1 to TRBJ1-1, with TRBD1 identical over 7 bases. The V gene end was trimmed by 0 bases and the J gene end by 6 bases; junction bases not matched to a gene: 17. The germline V gene encodes CDR1 SGHRS and CDR2 YFSETQ. This CDR3 contains 18 residues. DNA of the CDR3: TGCGCCAGCAGCTTGGCCGATTCAGGGGGATTTCTTGGTCCTGAAGCTTTCTTT. This gives the protein CASSLADSGGFLGPEAFF. The entire variable domain, with the rest obtained from reference TRBV5-1 and TRBJ1-1, is as follows: KAGVTQTPRYLIKTRGQQVTLSCSPISGHRSVSWYQQTPGQGLQFLFEYFSETQRNKGNFPGRFSGRQFSNSRSEMNVSTLELGDSALYLCASSLADSGGFLGPEAFFGQGTRLTVV.

This clone came up once. The chain recombines TRBV5-1 with TRBJ2-6; 7 positions match TRBD1. This CDR3 is built from 17 residues. J lost 0 bases, V lost 0 bases, and 3 bases had no gene match. Germline CDR1 reads SGHRS; CDR2 reads YFSETQ. DNA of the CDR3: TGCGCCAGCAGCTTGGCGACAGGGAGCTCTGGGGCCAACGTCCTGACTTTC. Its protein is CASSLATGSSGANVLTF.

This chain links TRBV6-1 with TRBJ1-1; 8 nucleotides align to TRBD1. The CDR3 length is 14 residues. In germline, CDR1 is MNHNS, CDR2 SASEGT. J gave up 4 bases and V 6 bases, and 7 bases lay outside the gene matches. The CDR3 protein is CASSRQGSSTEAFF. In DNA form, the CDR3 reads TGTGCCAGCAGCCGACAGGGGTCGAGCACTGAAGCTTTCTTT.

The chain is built from TRBV6-1 and TRBJ1-6; weak D call: TRBD1 (6 bases). The V and J ends lost 6 bases and 7 bases respectively, with 13 bases between them. This CDR3 has 14 residues. Germline-derived CDR1 and CDR2 are MNHNS and SASEGT. The chain's CDR3 is CASSDRTQNSPLHF. CDR3 DNA sequence: TGTGCCAGCAGCGACAGGACCCAAAATTCACCCCTCCACTTT.

CDR3 nucleotides: TGCGCCAGACAAGCGGGGGGCCCCAGCTTTCATGAGCAGTTCTTC. Amino acid sequence: CARQAGGPSFHEQFF. V usage is TRBV5-1 and J usage is TRBJ2-1; TRBD2 matches at 9 bases. The germline V gene encodes CDR1 SGHRS and CDR2 YFSETQ. The junction had 14 bases not matched to a gene; V was cut back by 8 bases and J by 8 bases. CDR3 length equals 15 residues.

The V call is TRBV7-2, the J call TRBJ2-3, with 8 nucleotides matching TRBD1. The V and J ends lost 5 bases and 0 bases, in that order; junction bases with no gene match: 4. This CDR3 is built from 15 residues. Germline V gene lookup returns CDR1 SGHTA and CDR2 FQGNSA. The CDR3 protein is CASSPTGASTDTQYF. For the CDR3, the DNA is TGTGCCAGCAGCCCGACAGGGGCAAGCACAGATACGCAGTATTTT.

This chain joins TRBV4-1 and TRBJ2-5, with unresolved D. This CDR3 region has 14 residues. Per germline, CDR1 MGHRA and CDR2 YSYEKL. V was pared by 3 bases and J by 4 bases, with 12 bases between. DNA of the CDR3: TGCGCCAGCAGCCAGTCAGGCCGATTAGAGACCCAGTACTTC. It specifies CASSQSGRLETQYF.

This rearrangement joins TRBV19 to TRBJ2-3; the match to TRBD2 covers 8 bases. Germline V gene data show CDR1 as LNHDA and CDR2 as SQIVND (reference sequence). This CDR3 is 15 amino acids long. J lost 3 bases, V lost 5 bases, and 7 bases had no gene match. In DNA form, the CDR3 reads TGTGCCAGTAGTTTGCTAGCGGGTAAAACAGATACGCAGTATTTT. Its protein product is CASSLLAGKTDTQYF.

This rearrangement joins TRBV5-1 to TRBJ2-7; D call uncertain. The germline V gene has CDR1 SGHRS and CDR2 YFSETQ. The CDR3 totals 11 residues. V lost 7 bases and J 3 bases, leaving 8 bases between the germline ends. CDR3 amino acids: CASAVNYEQYF. In DNA form, the CDR3 reads TGCGCCAGCGCGGTTAACTACGAGCAGTACTTC.

The chain joins TRBV7-9 to TRBJ1-2, with 9 bases aligning to TRBD1. Germline loops: CDR1 SEHNR, CDR2 FQNEAQ (reference sequence). The CDR3 runs to 15 residues. Trimming removed 5 bases from V and 6 bases from J; junction bases left unmatched: 10. For the CDR3, the DNA is TGTGCCAGCAGCCAGAGACAGGGGGGACCAAATGGCTACACCTTC. Residues: CASSQRQGGPNGYTF.

The chain is built from TRBV7-6 and TRBJ1-1, with TRBD1 identical over 7 bases. The junction had 6 bases not matched to a gene; V was cut back by 4 bases and J by 4 bases. Germline V gives CDR1 SGHVS, CDR2 FNYEAQ. The CDR3 loop spans 14 amino acids. CDR3: CASSYTTGITEAFF. CDR3 bases: TGTGCCAGCAGCTACACGACAGGGATCACTGAAGCTTTCTTT.

This clone occurred once. The genes are TRBV9 and TRBJ1-2; no firm D call. The CDR3 runs to 10 residues. The V gene lost 3 bases and the J gene lost 8 bases, with 5 bases spanning the gap. Germline CDR1 reads SGDLS; CDR2 reads YYNGEE. The CDR3 loop reads CASSGTGYTF. CDR3 bases: TGTGCCAGCAGCGGTACAGGCTACACCTTC.

The V call is TRBV19, the J call TRBJ1-6; D possibly corresponds to TRBD1 (5 bases). Germline V CDR1 and CDR2: LNHDA, SQIVND (reference sequence). The CDR3 has 14 residues. The V end lost 3 bases, the J end lost 7 bases, and 10 bases lay between the germline ends. The CDR3 loop is CASSIPRVNSPLHF. The CDR3 nucleotides read TGTGCCAGTAGTATTCCCAGGGTAAATTCACCCCTCCACTTT.

The chain links TRBV5-1 to TRBJ2-7, with TRBD2 matching 9 bases. The germline gives CDR1 SGHRS, CDR2 YFSETQ. The CDR3 totals 14 residues. The V segment lost 4 bases and the J segment 2 bases; nucleotides outside the gene matches: 4. The CDR3 sequence: CASSVGGGAYEQYF. The CDR3 region has the DNA TGCGCCAGCAGCGTTGGCGGGGGGGCCTACGAGCAGTACTTC. The variable domain in full, completed from reference TRBV5-1 and TRBJ2-7, reads KAGVTQTPRYLIKTRGQQVTLSCSPISGHRSVSWYQQTPGQGLQFLFEYFSETQRNKGNFPGRFSGRQFSNSRSEMNVSTLELGDSALYLCASSVGGGAYEQYFGPGTRLTVT.

The table lists this clone with a count of one. V gene TRBV7-8 combines with J gene TRBJ2-7, with unresolved D. Germline V gene data show CDR1 as SGHVS and CDR2 as FQNEAQ. CDR3 length equals 15 residues. V lost 2 bases to trimming and J lost 2 bases, with 13 bases between them. The CDR3 coding sequence is TGTGCCAGCAGCTTAACGGCAGGCAACACCTACGAGCAGTACTTC. It yields the protein CASSLTAGNTYEQYF. The full variable domain, in which reference TRBV7-8 and TRBJ2-7 provide the parts outside the CDR3, is GAGVSQSPRYKVAKRGQDVALRCDPISGHVSLFWYQQALGQGPEFLTYFQNEAQLDKSGLPSDRFFAERPEGSVSTLKIQRTQQEDSAVYLCASSLTAGNTYEQYFGPGTRLTVT.

Only one count was recorded for this clone. In the same sample, other DNA sequences code for this CDR3. The chain links TRBV9 to TRBJ2-7; TRBD1 aligns across 12 bases. J lost 7 bases, V lost 0 bases, and 2 bases had no gene match. Germline CDR1 reads SGDLS; CDR2 reads YYNGEE. The CDR3 totals 14 residues. Here the CDR3 reads CASSVGDRGQEQYF. In DNA form, the CDR3 reads TGTGCCAGCAGCGTAGGGGACAGGGGGCAAGAGCAGTACTTC.

The V and J genes are TRBV29-1 and TRBJ1-2, with 8 bases fitting TRBD1. The CDR3 extends over 13 amino acids. With 7 bases clipped from V and 3 bases from J, the junction kept 7 bases outside the gene matches. CDR1 SQVTM and CDR2 ANQGSEA come from the germline V gene. This CDR3 is CSASPGQDYGYTF. The DNA for the CDR3 is TGCAGCGCCTCGCCGGGACAGGACTATGGCTACACCTTC.

In its sample, this clone was seen once. V gene TRBV28 combines with J gene TRBJ1-6, with 9 bases aligning to TRBD1. This CDR3 comprises 18 residues. Germline values: CDR1 MDHEN, CDR2 SYDVKM. After removal of 6 bases from V and 3 bases from J, the junction contained 12 bases not matched to a gene. In DNA, the CDR3 is TGTGCCAGCAGCTCCGGGGGACAGGGCTCTTACTATAATTCACCCCTCCACTTT. This codes for CASSSGGQGSYYNSPLHF.

This chain connects TRBV29-1 to TRBJ2-3, with 7 positions matching TRBD1. Germline lookup yields CDR1 SQVTM and CDR2 ANQGSEA. The V and J ends lost 6 bases and 0 bases, in that order; junction bases with no gene match: 12. This CDR3 has 16 residues. This CDR3 is CSVKPQGYASTDTQYF. The CDR3 DNA reads as TGCAGCGTGAAACCACAGGGGTATGCTAGCACAGATACGCAGTATTTT.

The rearrangement links TRBV19 to TRBJ2-5, with a possible D match to TRBD1 (5 bases). V lost 1 base, J lost 9 bases, and 18 bases lay in between. CDR3 length: 15 amino acids. Germline V lookup: CDR1 LNHDA, CDR2 SQIVND (reference sequence). In DNA form, the CDR3 reads TGTGCCAGTAGTATAGGAAGTACCGGCAAAGGGGCCCAGTACTTC. Translating it yields CASSIGSTGKGAQYF.

The gene calls are TRBV4-3 and TRBJ2-7; TRBD1 agrees at 9 bases. Trimming at V came to 3 bases and at J to 5 bases, leaving 11 bases not matched to a gene. CDR1 and CDR2 from the germline V gene are LGHNA and YSLEER. CDR3 length equals 16 residues. Here the CDR3 reads CASSHSPGQGAHEQYF. In DNA, the CDR3 is TGCGCCAGCAGCCATTCACCGGGACAGGGCGCCCACGAGCAGTACTTC.

A single count supports this clone. This rearrangement joins TRBV7-9 to TRBJ1-6; tentatively, D is TRBD1 (6 bases). This CDR3 is built from 13 residues. The V end lost 2 bases, the J end lost 12 bases, and 11 bases lay between the germline ends. Germline V gene data show CDR1 as SEHNR and CDR2 as FQNEAQ (reference sequence). The CDR3 sequence is CASSLTTGLPLHF. The CDR3 nucleotides are TGTGCCAGCAGCTTAACTACAGGGTTACCCCTCCACTTT. Full variable domain (outside the CDR3, taken from reference TRBV7-9 and TRBJ1-6): DTGVSQNPRHKITKRGQNVTFRCDPISEHNRLYWYRQTLGQGPEFLTYFQNEAQLEKSRLLSDRFSAERPKGSFSTLEIQRTEQGDSAMYLCASSLTTGLPLHFGNGTRLTVT.

A single count supports this clone. J is TRBJ1-3 and V is TRBV6-1; 7 bases agree with TRBD1. Germline V gene lookup returns CDR1 MNHNS and CDR2 SASEGT. Trimming removed 6 bases from V and 0 bases from J; junction bases left unmatched: 5. The CDR3 has 15 residues. CDR3 sequence (DNA): TGTGCCAGCAGCGCGGACAGGTCCTCTGGAAACACCATATATTTT. Amino acids: CASSADRSSGNTIYF.

The chain couples TRBV7-9 to TRBJ2-5, with D possibly matching TRBD2 (5 bases). V lost 0 bases to trimming and J lost 4 bases, with 15 bases between them. Per the germline V gene, CDR1 is SEHNR and CDR2 is FQNEAQ (reference sequence). The CDR3 length is 16 residues. The CDR3 region has the DNA TGTGCCAGCAGCTTAGCCCTAGCCCTAGAAAGAGAGACCCAGTACTTC. Translation: CASSLALALERETQYF.

The chain is built from TRBV27 and TRBJ1-6; TRBD1 aligns across 7 bases. The CDR3 is 14 residues long. V shed 3 bases, J shed 5 bases, and the junction held 1 base outside the gene matches. Germline CDR1 MNHEY, CDR2 SMNVEV (reference sequence). In nucleotides, the CDR3 is TGTGCCAGCAGTTTCGGGACAGATAATTCACCCCTCCACTTT. Translating gives CASSFGTDNSPLHF.